These T cell receptor beta chains were read from a single sample in a study of blood T cell repertoires in COVID-19. The data were produced by immunoSEQ multiplex PCR, yet TCRdb's version contains in-frame clones alone and is incomplete. The sample lists tens of thousands of clones, under 90% occurring once. Sequenced material: peripheral blood. These receptors all come from a woman aged 55-70 years with acute or convalescent COVID-19. Both conserved end residues are trimmed from each CDR3. A D gene is named only where the DNA matches it firmly.

CDR3,J,V,D
SVGQSGANVLT,TRBJ2-6,TRBV29-1,.
ASSPGQGAREQF,TRBJ2-1,TRBV7-8,TRBD1
ASSQGTEAF,TRBJ1-1,TRBV7-9,.
ASTDSRQETQY,TRBJ2-5,TRBV6-5,.
ASSRTSGRVDNEQF,TRBJ2-1,TRBV7-3,TRBD2
ASSLAGRRGYT,TRBJ1-2,TRBV14,.
ASSLSQGYTEAF,TRBJ1-1,TRBV5-1,TRBD1
ASRDRLNTEAF,TRBJ1-1,TRBV25-1,.
SALTGIYNEQF,TRBJ2-1,TRBV29-1,.
ASSSRTGNTEAF,TRBJ1-1,TRBV5-1,TRBD1
ASEQAQGIIGNTIY,TRBJ1-3,TRBV19,.